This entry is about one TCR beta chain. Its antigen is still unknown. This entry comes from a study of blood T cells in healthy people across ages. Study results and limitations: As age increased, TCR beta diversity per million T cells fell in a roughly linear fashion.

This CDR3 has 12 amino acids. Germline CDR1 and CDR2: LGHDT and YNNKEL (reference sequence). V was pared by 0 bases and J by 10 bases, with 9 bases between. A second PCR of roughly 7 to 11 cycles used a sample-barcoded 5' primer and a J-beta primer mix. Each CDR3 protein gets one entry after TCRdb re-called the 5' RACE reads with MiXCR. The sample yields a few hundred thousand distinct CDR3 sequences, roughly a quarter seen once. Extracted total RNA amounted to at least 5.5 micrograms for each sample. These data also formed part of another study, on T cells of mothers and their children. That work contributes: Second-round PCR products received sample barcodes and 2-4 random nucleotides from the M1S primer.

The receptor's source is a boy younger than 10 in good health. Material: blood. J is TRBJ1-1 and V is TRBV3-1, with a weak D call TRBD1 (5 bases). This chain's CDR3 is CASSQERGAAFF. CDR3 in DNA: TGTGCCAGCAGCCAAGAACGGGGCGCAGCTTTCTTT.